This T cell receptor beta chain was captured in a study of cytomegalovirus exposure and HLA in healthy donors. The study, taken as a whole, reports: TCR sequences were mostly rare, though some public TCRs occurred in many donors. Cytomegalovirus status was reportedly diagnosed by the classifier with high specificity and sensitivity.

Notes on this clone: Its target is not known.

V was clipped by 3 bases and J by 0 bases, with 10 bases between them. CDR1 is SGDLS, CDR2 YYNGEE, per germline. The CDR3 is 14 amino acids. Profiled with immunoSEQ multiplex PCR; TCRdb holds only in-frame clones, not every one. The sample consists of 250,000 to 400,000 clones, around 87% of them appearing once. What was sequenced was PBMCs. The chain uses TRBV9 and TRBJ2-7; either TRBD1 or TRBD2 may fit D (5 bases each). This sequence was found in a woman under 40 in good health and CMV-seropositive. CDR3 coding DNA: TGTGCCAGCAGCGGGGACGGGGTCTCCTACGAGCAGTACTTC. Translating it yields CASSGDGVSYEQYF.